The T cell receptor beta chain described here comes from a study of blood T cells in healthy people across ages. Notes on the study in general: The CMV status of each donor remained undetermined, and this could have confounded shifts in expanded clonotypes. The fall in TCR beta diversity per million T cells was roughly linear with age.

This clonotype was found a few times. The antigen is unknown. Per the germline V gene, CDR1 is MDHEN and CDR2 is SYDVKM. The CDR3 runs 15 residues. V was clipped by 4 bases and J by 5 bases; unmatched bases: 8. Those donating, healthy Caucasian individuals from Russia, were aged about 6 to 90. Sample-barcoded 5' priming and a J-beta primer mix drove a second PCR of about 7 to 12 cycles. A single record per CDR3 protein comes from TCRdb applying MiXCR to the 5' RACE reads. The data hold about 1.8 million distinct CDR3 sequences, with roughly 52% observed a single time. The chain recombines TRBV28 with TRBJ2-5; 9 bases are shared with TRBD2. Sequencing input: blood. The origin of this receptor is a woman aged 40 to 55 in good health. The CDR3 bases are TGTGCCAGCAGTTATGGCGGGGGGGCTGTGGAGACCCAGTACTTC. It encodes CASSYGGGAVETQYF.